Below, 13 T cell receptor beta chains from the same sample are listed, as sequenced in a study of beta chain features in type 1 diabetes. Expressed TCRB transcripts were sequenced because the isolated RNA had all been reverse transcribed beforehand. Only in-frame clones appear in the TCRdb table, and some are missing; sequencing was by immunoSEQ multiplex PCR. The table has fewer than 400,000 clones, roughly 9% seen once. Antigens of these TCRs are unknown. Findings and caveats of the study: Moderately but significantly shorter TCRB CDR3s were found in Type 1 diabetes patients in all four CD4+ subsets.

The sample was central memory CD4+ T cells from blood. These TCRs come from a man aged 25-45 years with type 1 diabetes.

This clone was detected only a few times. The chain couples TRBV5-1 to TRBJ2-5, with no clear D. The CDR3 has 13 amino acids. Between the trimmed V and J ends, which lost 0 bases and 1 base, there was a span of 4 bases. Germline loops: CDR1 SGHRS, CDR2 YFSETQ. CDR3 nucleotide sequence: TGCGCCAGCAGCTTGGGGTTCCAAGAGACCCAGTACTTC. Translated, it gives CASSLGFQETQYF.

The V call is TRBV11-2, the J call TRBJ2-3; no definite D call. Germline loops: CDR1 SGHAT, CDR2 FQNNGV. This CDR3 is built from 14 residues. Trimming removed 3 bases at V and 5 bases at J, with 12 bases between. CDR3 in DNA: TGTGCCAGCAGCTTGAGGCAGGCCGGAGATACGCAGTATTTT. It yields the protein CASSLRQAGDTQYF.

This clone was seen only a few times. This chain uses TRBV4-3 with TRBJ2-7; D is perhaps TRBD1 or TRBD2 (5 bases each). Trimming cost V 0 bases and J 6 bases, with 9 bases left between them. This CDR3 has 13 residues. Germline V gives CDR1 LGHNA, CDR2 YSLEER. CDR3 amino acids: CASSQDFGTEQYF. The CDR3 nucleotides are TGCGCCAGCAGCCAAGATTTTGGGACCGAGCAGTACTTC.

The V gene is TRBV30, the J gene TRBJ1-2; 8 nucleotides agree with TRBD1. This CDR3 region has 12 residues. V dropped 4 bases and J dropped 2; count of bases not matched to a gene: 0. The germline CDR1 and CDR2 sequences are GTSNPN and SVGIG (reference sequence). In DNA, the CDR3 is TGTGCCTGGACAGGGGGCAACTATGGCTACACCTTC. Encoded protein: CAWTGGNYGYTF.

This chain links TRBV30 with TRBJ1-1; D call uncertain. The CDR3 is 11 residues long. V lost 2 bases and J lost 7, with 8 bases in between. CDR1 GTSNPN and CDR2 SVGIG come from the germline V gene (reference sequence). CDR3 loop: CAWSYGSEAFF. In DNA form, the CDR3 reads TGTGCCTGGAGTTATGGGAGTGAAGCTTTCTTT. Together with reference TRBV30 and TRBJ1-1, the CDR3 gives the full variable domain: SQTIHQWPATLVQPVGSPLSLECTVEGTSNPNLYWYRQAAGRGLQLLFYSVGIGQISSEVPQNLSASRPQDRQFILSSKKLLLSDSGFYLCAWSYGSEAFFGQGTRLTVV.

A word on this clone: The sample has other DNA sequences that encode this CDR3 too. J is TRBJ2-5 and V is TRBV7-2; perhaps TRBD1 as D (6 bases). CDR1 and CDR2 (germline): SGHTA, FQGNSA. Trimming removed 6 bases at V and 5 bases at J, with 10 bases between. The CDR3 length is 12 residues. The CDR3 sequence: CASSGGVETQYF. The CDR3 DNA reads as TGTGCCAGCAGTGGGGGCGTGGAGACCCAGTACTTC.

This clone was counted many times. This chain uses TRBV10-3 with TRBJ2-7, with TRBD1 matching 10 bases. The CDR3 is 14 amino acids. With V trimmed by 5 bases and J by 3 bases, 4 bases remained unmatched. Germline values: CDR1 ENHRY, CDR2 SYGVKD. CDR3 loop: CAISYRDRGYEQYF. DNA for the CDR3: TGTGCCATCAGTTACCGGGACAGGGGCTACGAGCAGTACTTC.

This clone was detected only a few times. The chain couples TRBV18 to TRBJ2-4; D may be TRBD1 (6 bases). V dropped 3 bases and J dropped 8 bases, with 14 bases sitting between them. This CDR3 comprises 14 residues. Looked up from germline, CDR1 is KGHSH and CDR2 is LQKENI. CDR3 region: CASSPAGVAYIQYF. The CDR3 DNA follows: TGTGCCAGCTCACCGGCAGGGGTAGCGTACATTCAGTACTTC.

The table lists this clone with many counts. The V call is TRBV7-2, the J call TRBJ2-7, with 7 nucleotides matching TRBD1. V shed 4 bases, J shed 7 bases, and the junction held 10 bases outside the gene matches. This CDR3 is 14 amino acids long. Per the germline V gene, CDR1 is SGHTA and CDR2 is FQGNSA. CDR3 DNA: TGTGCCAGCAGCTCCACAGGGGCCTCGGGGGAGCAGTACTTC. Translation gives CASSSTGASGEQYF.

This clone was found a few times. The rearrangement uses TRBV7-2 and TRBJ2-4, with D unresolved. From germline, CDR1 is SGHTA and CDR2 FQGNSA. The CDR3 is 15 residues long. V was pared by 4 bases and J by 4 bases, with 14 bases between. In DNA, the CDR3 is TGTGCCAGCAGCTCACCGGTACTACAGAAAAACATTCAGTACTTC. As protein: CASSSPVLQKNIQYF.

This clone turned up a few times. V usage is TRBV14 and J usage is TRBJ1-2, with D possibly TRBD1 on 5 matching bases. Germline CDR1 is SGHDN and CDR2 is FVKESK. V lost 4 bases, J lost 4 bases, and 10 bases lay in between. The CDR3 sequence is 13 residues long. CDR3 region: CASSRDGLYGYTF. The CDR3 DNA reads TGTGCCAGCAGCCGGGACGGCCTCTATGGCTACACCTTC.

This clone was found a few times. The V call is TRBV10-3, the J call TRBJ2-3, with D possibly being TRBD1 (5 bases). V was cut by 0 bases and J by 4 bases, with 14 bases left in between. The CDR3 spans 16 residues. Germline CDR1 is ENHRY and CDR2 is SYGVKD. The DNA of the CDR3 is TGTGCCATCAGTGAGTCAGGGCCAGGGCTCGCAGATACGCAGTATTTT. It encodes CAISESGPGLADTQYF.

The gene calls are TRBV9 and TRBJ2-7, with a weak D call TRBD2 (6 bases). V lost 4 bases and J 3 bases, leaving 17 bases between the germline ends. Looked up from germline, CDR1 is SGDLS and CDR2 is YYNGEE. This CDR3 has 15 residues. CDR3 coding DNA: TGTGCCAGCAGCCCTCTTCCGGGGGTCTACTACGAGCAGTACTTC. As protein: CASSPLPGVYYEQYF.